Below are 9 T cell receptor beta chains sequenced from a single sample in a study of OX40 agonist ivuxolimab in advanced cancers. TCRdb's table, derived via immunoSEQ multiplex PCR, lists solely in-frame clones and lacks some. The table lists tens of thousands of clones, around 79% of them singletons, with about 16% in the top ten. The source was CD4+ or CD8+ T cells sorted from blood, collected in a trial of the OX40 agonist ivuxolimab. These receptors were taken from an adult with an advanced solid tumor such as melanoma, head and neck, liver or kidney cancer.

The V call is TRBV5-4, the J call TRBJ2-7; D gene unclear. Trimming removed 3 bases from V and 7 bases from J, with 20 bases in between. Germline CDR1 reads SGHNT; CDR2 reads YYREEE (reference sequence). The CDR3 covers 15 residues. The CDR3 DNA follows: TGTGCCAGCAGCTCGTTCTTGAGGTCTGGTCTTGAGCAGTACTTC. Translated: CASSSFLRSGLEQYF.

The chain carries TRBV28 and TRBJ1-5; no definite D call. V lost 3 bases and J lost 0, with 12 bases in between. The V gene's germline CDR1 is MDHEN and CDR2 SYDVKM. This CDR3 has 16 amino acids. The CDR3 DNA reads as TGTGCCAGCAGTTTCTTTCTAGGGAGTAGCAATCAGCCCCAGCATTTT. Translated, it gives CASSFFLGSSNQPQHF.

J is TRBJ1-1 and V is TRBV9, with 7 bases identical to TRBD1. Trimming at V came to 4 bases and at J to 6 bases, leaving 9 bases not matched to a gene. Germline CDR1 is SGDLS and CDR2 is YYNGEE. This CDR3 is built from 14 residues. CDR3 loop: CASSPDRFRAEAFF. The CDR3 DNA follows: TGTGCCAGCAGCCCGGACAGGTTTCGGGCTGAAGCTTTCTTT.

This chain connects TRBV27 to TRBJ2-5; D is perhaps TRBD1 or TRBD2 (6 bases each). The J call is doubtful: the DNA matches TRBJ2-7 better. The V gene's germline CDR1 is MNHEY and CDR2 SMNVEV (reference sequence). This CDR3 region has 14 residues. The CDR3 DNA reads as TGTGCCAGCAGGTTTCGGGGGCCATCTACCGAGCAGTACTTC. Protein product: CASRFRGPSTEQYF.

In the case of this clone: This likely traces to a read error, being one base from a far larger clone. J is TRBJ2-1 and V is TRBV4-2; 9 bases align to TRBD1. From germline, CDR1 is LGHNA and CDR2 YNFKEQ. V shed 7 bases, J shed 9 bases, and the junction held 10 bases outside the gene matches. This CDR3 is 14 amino acids long. The CDR3 protein is CASTLRDRDGEQFF. CDR3 nucleotides: TGTGCCAGCACACTCCGGGACAGGGACGGTGAGCAGTTCTTC.

This clone was seen only once. The chain couples TRBV6-1 to TRBJ2-2; D could derive from TRBD1 or TRBD2 (5 bases each). Germline V gives CDR1 MNHNS, CDR2 SASEGT. V lost 7 bases and J lost 0, with 9 bases in between. The CDR3 length is 14 residues. The DNA for the CDR3 is TGTGCCAGCATTGGGACCCCGAACACCGGGGAGCTGTTTTTT. It specifies CASIGTPNTGELFF.

The J gene is TRBJ2-3, the V gene TRBV4-1; perhaps D is TRBD1 or TRBD2 (7 bases each). CDR3 length: 16 residues. With 4 bases removed from V and 1 base from J, the gap between germline ends came to 15 bases. The germline CDR1 and CDR2 sequences are MGHRA and YSYEKL. This CDR3 is CASSLEPGGGTDTQYF. The CDR3 coding sequence is TGCGCCAGCAGCCTCGAACCAGGGGGGGGCACAGATACGCAGTATTTT.

In the case of this clone: The junction differs from germline at one of its ends, possibly a read error. This chain's CDR3 is CAEGDRGRDEQFF. The CDR3 nucleotides read TGTGCGGAAGGGGACAGGGGGCGAGATGAGCAGTTCTTC. The chain is built from TRBV5-1 and TRBJ2-1; 12 bases line up with TRBD1. CDR1 and CDR2 (germline): SGHRS, YFSETQ. This CDR3 is built from 13 residues.

The rearrangement uses TRBV6-5 and TRBJ2-7; TRBD2 matches 7 bases. Unmatched junction bases numbered 7, after V lost 8 bases and J lost 6 bases. The CDR3 runs 12 residues. Germline V gene sequence: CDR1 MNHEY, CDR2 SVGAGI. CDR3 nucleotide sequence: TGTGCCAGCCGAAAAACGGGAGGCGAGCAGTACTTC. It specifies CASRKTGGEQYF.